These 2 T cell receptor beta chains came from one sample sequenced in a study of identical twins. Each CDR3 protein is one row after TCRdb ran MiXCR on the 5' RACE reads. The sample holds approximately 1.8 million distinct CDR3 sequences, 32% seen once. Input material: cord blood. These receptors were obtained from a newborn girl in good health.

This clonotype was detected a few times. V and J are TRBV29-1 and TRBJ2-1; D is unresolved. V was pared by 0 bases and J by 13 bases, with 16 bases between. CDR1 is SQVTM and CDR2 is ANQGSEA in the germline V gene. CDR3 length: 13 amino acids. The CDR3 protein is CSVEERQQETQFF. The CDR3 nucleotides are TGCAGCGTTGAAGAAAGGCAGCAAGAGACCCAGTTCTTC.

The chain is built from TRBV5-4 and TRBJ2-5, with D tentatively TRBD2 (7 bases). The CDR3 extends over 15 amino acids. Germline CDR1 reads SGHNT; CDR2 reads YYREEE (reference sequence). The V gene lost 5 bases and the J gene lost 1 base, with 15 bases spanning the gap. The CDR3 region has the DNA TGTGCCAGCAGTGCGGCGGGGGCCATCCAAGAGACCCAGTACTTC. It yields the protein CASSAAGAIQETQYF.